The rows below give T cell receptor beta chains drawn from one sample of a study of blood T cell repertoires in COVID-19. Clones were sequenced by immunoSEQ multiplex PCR, and TCRdb holds only the in-frame ones, with some missing. The table lists fewer than 300,000 clones, 80% to 90% of them singletons. Sequenced sample: peripheral blood. Source of these receptors: a woman younger than 45 with COVID-19, enrolled during active disease. Each CDR3 is given with its conserved first and last residue. D genes are given only for firm matches. The listing skips clone size in some rows; elsewhere it reads once, few, many or a size class.

>TRBV7-2|NA|TRBJ2-7|NA
TGTGCCAGCAGCGTAGGGGCGGAGTCAGGGTACGAGCAGTACTTC
CASSVGAESGYEQYF
>TRBV19|NA|TRBJ1-2|NA
TGTGCCAGTAGTATGGGGGGGAGTGATGGCTACACCTTC
CASSMGGSDGYTF
>TRBV2|NA|TRBJ2-1|TRBD1
TGTGCCAGCAGTCGACGTGGGGGACAGGGATCCTACAATGAGCAGTTCTTC
CASSRRGGQGSYNEQFF
>TRBV27|NA|TRBJ1-2|TRBD1
TGTGCCAGCAGTCCCAGGACAGGGAATGGCTACACCTTC
CASSPRTGNGYTF
>TRBV5-1|NA|TRBJ2-2|TRBD2
TGCGCCAGCAGCAAACTAGCGGGGAATTACAGGAACACCGGGGAGCTGTTTTTT
CASSKLAGNYRNTGELFF
>TRBV7-8|NA|TRBJ2-7|TRBD1
TGTGCCAGCAGCACGGCAGGGGGCCTCTACGAGCAGTACTTC
CASSTAGGLYEQYF
>TRBV7-9|NA|TRBJ1-5|TRBD1
TGTGCCAGCAGCGTTGACAGGGGGCAGGGGCAGCCCCAGCATTTT
CASSVDRGQGQPQHF
>TRBV19|NA|TRBJ1-2|NA
TGTGCCAGTAGTGCCGCAGGGGTTGGCTATGGCTACACCTTC
CASSAAGVGYGYTF
>TRBV19|NA|TRBJ2-1|NA
TGTGCCAGTTCTTATGGTGGACTGCCCCACAATGAGCAGTTCTTC
CASSYGGLPHNEQFF
>TRBV2|once|TRBJ2-5|NA
TGTGCCAGCAAACCACGGGGGGCGCCGGCTAAAGAGACCCAGTACTTC
CASKPRGAPAKETQYF
>TRBV5-4|NA|TRBJ2-1|TRBD2
TGTGCCAGCAGCGAGGGACTAGCGGGGGCCCTGGGGGAGCAGTTCTTC
CASSEGLAGALGEQFF
>TRBV5-1|NA|TRBJ2-7|NA
TGCGCCAGCAGACTGACGGGCTCCTACGAGCAGTACTTC
CASRLTGSYEQYF
>TRBV19|once|TRBJ2-4|NA
TGTGCCAGTAGTATAGATAGAAAAAACATTCAGTACTTC
CASSIDRKNIQYF
>TRBV4-1|NA|TRBJ1-1|NA
TGCGCCAGCAGCCAAGGATTCTATCCGGAGGGGATGAACACTGAAGCTTTCTTT
CASSQGFYPEGMNTEAFF
>TRBV5-1|NA|TRBJ1-2|NA
TGCGCCAGCAGCTTCATTCCTGGGCCAGCCAGTACTAACTATGGCTACACCTTC
CASSFIPGPASTNYGYTF
>TRBV11-2|NA|TRBJ1-3|NA
TGTGCCAGCAGCCACCAAACAACTACCCCTGGAAACACCATATATTTT
CASSHQTTTPGNTIYF
>TRBV27|NA|TRBJ2-7|NA
TGTGCCAGCAGTTTCAACCCAGTCTCCTACGAGCAGTACTTC
CASSFNPVSYEQYF
>TRBV7-9|NA|TRBJ2-2|NA
TGTGCCAGCAGCTCAGAGGAGCGAGTCACCGGGGAGCTGTTTTTT
CASSSEERVTGELFF
>TRBV5-8|NA|TRBJ1-6|NA
TGTGCCAGCAGCTTAGGACAGTCAGTCATCACCCTCCACTTT
CASSLGQSVITLHF
>TRBV30|NA|TRBJ1-5|NA
TGTGCCTGGAGTGAAGACAGGCCTGGCGGGCCCCAGCATTTT
CAWSEDRPGGPQHF
>TRBV19|NA|TRBJ2-1|NA
TGTGCCAGCGCTAAGGGATTCCGCCTCAGGGATGAGCAGTTCTTC
CASAKGFRLRDEQFF
>TRBV4-2|NA|TRBJ2-7|TRBD1
TGTGCCAGCAGCCAAGTACAGGGGGGTGACTACGAGCAGTACTTC
CASSQVQGGDYEQYF
>TRBV18|once|TRBJ2-1|NA
TGTGCCAGCCCGGCGGCGGGGAGCTCCTACAATGAGCAGTTCTTC
CASPAAGSSYNEQFF
>TRBV19|NA|TRBJ1-5|TRBD1
TGTGCCAGTAGTATGACAGGGTATAGCAATCAGCCCCAGCATTTT
CASSMTGYSNQPQHF
>TRBV2|NA|TRBJ2-7|NA
TGTGCCAGCAGTCCCGGCGCTGAGGCGTCCTACGAGCAGTACTTC
CASSPGAEASYEQYF
>TRBV7-2|NA|TRBJ2-1|NA
TGTGCCAGCAGCTGGCAGACCTACAATGAGCAGTTCTTC
CASSWQTYNEQFF
>TRBV15|NA|TRBJ1-2|NA
TGTGCCACCAGCAGAGATAGGGGAAACTATGGCTACACCTTC
CATSRDRGNYGYTF
>TRBV7-9|few|TRBJ1-2|NA
TGTGCCAGCAGCTTAGTCGTGGGGGCGCGAAGCTATGGCTACACCTTC
CASSLVVGARSYGYTF
>TRBV5-4|NA|TRBJ1-2|NA
TGTGCCAGCAGCTTGGAAATGCAGGTCCTCTATGGCTACACCTTC
CASSLEMQVLYGYTF
>TRBV11-3|NA|TRBJ2-5|TRBD2
TGTGCCAGCAGCCCGGGGACTAGCAGACAAGAGACCCAGTACTTC
CASSPGTSRQETQYF
>TRBV10-3|NA|TRBJ2-3|NA
TGTGCCATCAGTGGGACAGCAGATACGCAGTATTTT
CAISGTADTQYF
>TRBV3-1/TRBV3-2|few|TRBJ1-5|NA
TGTGCCAGCAGCCCTAACGGGATTAGAAAGCCCCAGCATTTT
CASSPNGIRKPQHF
>TRBV9|few|TRBJ1-6|NA
TGTGCCAGCAGCCCGTCGGGGACAAGTCCTTCACCCCTCCACTTT
CASSPSGTSPSPLHF
>TRBV19|once|TRBJ2-2|NA
TGTGCCAGTAGTTGGGCGGGGAACGGGGAGCTGTTTTTT
CASSWAGNGELFF
>TRBV7-2|NA|TRBJ2-3|TRBD2
TGTGCCAGCAGCCCGGGGGGTGGCACAGATACGCAGTATTTT
CASSPGGGTDTQYF
>TRBV5-6|NA|TRBJ1-1|NA
TGTGCCAGCAGCGTTAGGAGGACTGAAGCTTTCTTT
CASSVRRTEAFF
>TRBV5-1|few|TRBJ2-1|TRBD2
TGCGCCAGCAGCTTGGGGGGACTAGCACCCACCTACAATGAGCAGTTCTTC
CASSLGGLAPTYNEQFF
>TRBV7-9|NA|TRBJ1-5|TRBD1
TGTGCCAGCAGCGCGCAGGGGGGATATAGCAATCAGCCCCAGCATTTT
CASSAQGGYSNQPQHF
>TRBV4-1|NA|TRBJ2-1|NA
TGCGCCAGCAGCCAAGATCAGGGGCCAAATGCGGCGTATGAGCAGTTCTTC
CASSQDQGPNAAYEQFF